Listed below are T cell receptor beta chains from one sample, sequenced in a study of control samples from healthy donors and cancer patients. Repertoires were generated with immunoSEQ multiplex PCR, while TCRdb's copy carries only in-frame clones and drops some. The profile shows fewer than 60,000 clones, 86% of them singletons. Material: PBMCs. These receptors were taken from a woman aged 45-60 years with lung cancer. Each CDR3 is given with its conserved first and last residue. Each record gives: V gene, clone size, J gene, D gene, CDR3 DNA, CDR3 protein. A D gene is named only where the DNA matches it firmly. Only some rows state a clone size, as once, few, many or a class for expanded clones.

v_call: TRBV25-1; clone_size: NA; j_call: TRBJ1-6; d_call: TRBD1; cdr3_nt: TGTGCCAGCAGGGGGACAGGGGGGTCCTATAATTCACCCCTCCACTTT; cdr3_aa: CASRGTGGSYNSPLHF
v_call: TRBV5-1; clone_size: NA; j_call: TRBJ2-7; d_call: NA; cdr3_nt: TGCGCCAGCAGCTTGGTTCAGCCAAACGAAGACGAGCAGTACTTC; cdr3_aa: CASSLVQPNEDEQYF
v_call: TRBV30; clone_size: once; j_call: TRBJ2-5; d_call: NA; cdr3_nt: TGTGCCTGGACCAGGGGCCTGGGGACCCAGTACTTC; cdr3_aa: CAWTRGLGTQYF
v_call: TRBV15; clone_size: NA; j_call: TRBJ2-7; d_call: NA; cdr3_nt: TGTGCCACCAGCAGAGATGTTAGCTCCTACGAGCAGTACTTC; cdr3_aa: CATSRDVSSYEQYF
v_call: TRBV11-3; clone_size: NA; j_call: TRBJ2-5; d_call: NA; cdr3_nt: TGTGCCAGCAGCTTAGGGGTAGGGGCGACAACCGCAGAGACCCAGTACTTC; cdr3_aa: CASSLGVGATTAETQYF
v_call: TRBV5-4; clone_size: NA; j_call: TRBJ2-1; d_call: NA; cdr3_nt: TGTGCCAGCAGCCTCCCGACGGAGAAGCCCGCTGGTGAGCAGTTCTTC; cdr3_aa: CASSLPTEKPAGEQFF
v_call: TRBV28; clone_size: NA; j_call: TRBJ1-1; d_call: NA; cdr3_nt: TGTGCCAGCAGTTATCCGGGCCCTAAGTACACTGAAGCTTTCTTT; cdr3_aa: CASSYPGPKYTEAFF
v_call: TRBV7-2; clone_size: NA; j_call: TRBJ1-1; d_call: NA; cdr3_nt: TGTGCCAGCAGCTTAGTTTGGTTGAACACTGAAGCTTTCTTT; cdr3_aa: CASSLVWLNTEAFF
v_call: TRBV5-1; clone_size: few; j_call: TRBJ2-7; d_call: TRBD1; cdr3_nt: TGCGCCAGCAGCCCTAAGACGGGACAGGGATACGAGCAGTACTTC; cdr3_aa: CASSPKTGQGYEQYF
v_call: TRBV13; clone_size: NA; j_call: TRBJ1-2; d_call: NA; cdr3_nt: TGTGCCAGCAGCTTAACAGAGATAGGGAATGGCTACACCTTC; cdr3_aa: CASSLTEIGNGYTF
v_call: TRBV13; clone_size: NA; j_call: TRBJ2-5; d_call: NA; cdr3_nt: TGTGCCAGCAGCTTAGGCAACCCAGCCCAGTACTTC; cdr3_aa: CASSLGNPAQYF